This entry lists 32 T cell receptor beta chains sequenced from one sample in a study of shared clonotypes between healthy human individuals. Data came from immunoSEQ multiplex PCR; TCRdb stores just in-frame clones and leaves some out. This table has a few million clones, approximately 95% appearing once. Sample: naive CD4+ T cells from PBMCs. Subset reported: CD45RA+ positively selected. These receptors all stem from a young man in good health. Some clones in this sample may be carry-over from other donors' samples.

This rearrangement joins TRBV7-9 to TRBJ2-1; no clear D gene. The V end lost 1 base, the J end lost 7 bases, and 11 bases lay between the germline ends. Germline assignment: CDR1 SEHNR and CDR2 FQNEAQ (reference sequence). The length of the CDR3 is 14 residues. The CDR3 reads CASSLVYPGNEQFF. Here the CDR3 DNA reads TGTGCCAGCAGCTTAGTCTACCCCGGGAATGAGCAGTTCTTC. Drawing the rest from reference TRBV7-9 and TRBJ2-1, the complete variable domain is DTGVSQNPRHKITKRGQNVTFRCDPISEHNRLYWYRQTLGQGPEFLTYFQNEAQLEKSRLLSDRFSAERPKGSFSTLEIQRTEQGDSAMYLCASSLVYPGNEQFFGPGTRLTVL.

The CDR3 DNA is TGTGCCATCAGGGCGGGAGTCTACGAGCAGTACTTC. It translates to CAIRAGVYEQYF. This rearrangement joins TRBV10-3 to TRBJ2-7, with TRBD2 matching 7 bases. V dropped 6 bases and J dropped 3; count of bases not matched to a gene: 2. The CDR3 covers 12 residues. Per germline, CDR1 ENHRY and CDR2 SYGVKD.

This sequence joins TRBV29-1 and TRBJ2-7, with a weak D call TRBD2 (6 bases). The CDR3 totals 14 residues. The V and J ends lost 6 bases and 2 bases respectively, with 17 bases between them. Germline-derived CDR1 and CDR2 are SQVTM and ANQGSEA. The CDR3 sequence is CSVLPGTGAYEQYF. The CDR3 DNA sequence: TGCAGCGTCCTTCCAGGGACGGGAGCCTACGAGCAGTACTTC.

The rearrangement uses TRBV10-3 and TRBJ1-2; D perhaps matches TRBD1 (5 bases). This CDR3 has 15 residues. Germline-derived CDR1 and CDR2 are ENHRY and SYGVKD. V shed 4 bases and J shed 1 base, with 13 bases lying between them. Here the CDR3 reads CAISVQASLNYGYTF. Here the CDR3 DNA reads TGTGCCATCAGTGTACAGGCGAGCCTTAACTATGGCTACACCTTC.

CDR3 DNA sequence: TGTGCCATCAAAAAGGGGCGGGAGAGCACAGATACGCAGTATTTT. Its translation: CAIKKGRESTDTQYF. This rearrangement joins TRBV10-3 to TRBJ2-3; 7 nucleotides agree with TRBD2. The CDR3 has 15 amino acids. Germline CDR1 reads ENHRY; CDR2 reads SYGVKD. V shed 7 bases, J shed 0 bases, and the junction held 7 bases outside the gene matches.

As regards this clone: The sample contains more than one DNA sequence encoding this CDR3. V and J are TRBV18 and TRBJ2-6; D is possibly TRBD2 (5 bases). Trimming pared 3 bases from V and 0 bases from J, leaving 9 bases between. The CDR3 covers 16 residues. CDR1 is KGHSH, CDR2 LQKENI, per germline. The CDR3 DNA reads TGTGCCAGCTCACCTGGCGGAGGCTCTGGGGCCAACGTCCTGACTTTC. Amino acids: CASSPGGGSGANVLTF.

Concerning this clone itself: Other DNA sequences in this sample translate to the same CDR3. This chain links TRBV5-1 with TRBJ2-3; TRBD2 matches 10 bases. Germline V gene sequence: CDR1 SGHRS, CDR2 YFSETQ. The V and J ends lost 4 bases and 3 bases, in that order; junction bases with no gene match: 2. The CDR3 sequence is 14 residues long. The CDR3 coding sequence is TGCGCCAGCAGCCTGACTAGCGGGACAGATACGCAGTATTTT. Translated, it gives CASSLTSGTDTQYF.

J is TRBJ1-1 and V is TRBV5-1; maybe TRBD1 (6 bases). V shed 1 base and J shed 4 bases, with 11 bases lying between them. The CDR3 sequence is 14 residues long. The germline gives CDR1 SGHRS, CDR2 YFSETQ. The CDR3 DNA reads as TGCGCCAGCAGCTTGCGGGGGGCAGGCACTGAAGCTTTCTTT. Its protein is CASSLRGAGTEAFF.

The chain employs TRBV5-1 and TRBJ2-5; D is ambiguous. Germline loops: CDR1 SGHRS, CDR2 YFSETQ. CDR3 length: 14 amino acids. The V gene lost 1 base and the J gene lost 0 bases, with 7 bases spanning the gap. CDR3 bases: TGCGCCAGCAGCTTGCGAGTATACCAAGAGACCCAGTACTTC. Protein: CASSLRVYQETQYF.

The V and J genes are TRBV5-4 and TRBJ2-1; 7 bases align to TRBD2. The V gene's germline CDR1 is SGHNT and CDR2 YYREEE (reference sequence). With V trimmed by 4 bases and J by 7 bases, 11 bases remained unmatched. The CDR3 loop spans 15 amino acids. DNA of the CDR3: TGTGCCAGCAGCCTGTCCCCAGCGGGAAGAAATGAGCAGTTCTTC. Translation: CASSLSPAGRNEQFF.

The chain employs TRBV5-1 and TRBJ2-7; 7 bases map to TRBD2. There are 14 residues in the CDR3. The V gene end was trimmed by 1 base and the J gene end by 5 bases; junction bases not matched to a gene: 6. The germline gives CDR1 SGHRS, CDR2 YFSETQ. CDR3 sequence (DNA): TGCGCCAGCAGCTTGCAGGCTAGCGGAGACGAGCAGTACTTC. It codes for CASSLQASGDEQYF.

In this sample, this clone turned up once. The chain has TRBV6-1 and TRBJ2-7, with 7 nucleotides matching TRBD1. Germline CDR1 and CDR2: MNHNS and SASEGT. The junction had 6 bases not matched to a gene; V was cut back by 8 bases and J by 2 bases. This CDR3 contains 13 residues. This CDR3 is CASRTGPTYEQYF. CDR3 nucleotide sequence: TGTGCCAGCCGGACAGGCCCTACCTACGAGCAGTACTTC.

V is TRBV27 and J is TRBJ2-5, with a possible D match to TRBD2 (6 bases). Germline values: CDR1 MNHEY, CDR2 SMNVEV (reference sequence). The V gene lost 5 bases and the J gene lost 4 bases, with 11 bases spanning the gap. The CDR3 is 13 residues long. The CDR3 loop is CASSAGFRETQYF. CDR3 DNA sequence: TGTGCCAGCAGTGCGGGGTTTCGAGAGACCCAGTACTTC.

The gene calls are TRBV5-8 and TRBJ1-4; D gene ambiguous. CDR1 and CDR2 from the germline V gene are SGHTS and YDEGEE. The germline V and J ends were trimmed by 1 base and 6 bases, with 13 bases remaining between them. This CDR3 region has 15 residues. CDR3 sequence reads: CASSLIGRSYEKLFF. In DNA form, the CDR3 reads TGTGCCAGCAGCTTGATTGGCAGGTCGTATGAAAAACTGTTTTTT.

The V call is TRBV28, the J call TRBJ1-2; D remains ambiguous. Germline lookup yields CDR1 MDHEN and CDR2 SYDVKM. With 4 bases removed from V and 5 bases from J, the gap between germline ends came to 8 bases. The CDR3 runs 12 residues. The CDR3 here is CASSSMGYGYTF. In nucleotides, the CDR3 is TGTGCCAGCAGTTCCATGGGATATGGCTACACCTTC.

This clone was seen once. V usage is TRBV27 and J usage is TRBJ1-5; D unresolved. Trimming removed 2 bases from V and 4 bases from J, with 12 bases in between. This CDR3 contains 15 residues. The V gene's germline CDR1 is MNHEY and CDR2 SMNVEV (reference sequence). This CDR3 reads CASSLVGMGNQPQHF. The CDR3 DNA sequence: TGTGCCAGCAGTTTAGTTGGGATGGGGAATCAGCCCCAGCATTTT.

The chain combines TRBV21-1 with TRBJ2-5; TRBD2 is taken as the D call from the table, unchecked against the DNA. TRBV21-1 is marked as a pseudogene. The CDR3 totals 15 residues. The CDR3 here is CASSKAREVVETQYF. The CDR3, as DNA: TGTGCCAGCAGCAAAGCTCGGGAGGTGGTGGAGACCCAGTACTTC.

The chain uses TRBV5-4 and TRBJ2-1; TRBD2 matches 7 bases. After removal of 4 bases from V and 2 bases from J, the junction contained 9 bases not matched to a gene. The germline V gene encodes CDR1 SGHNT and CDR2 YYREEE (reference sequence). There are 16 residues in the CDR3. The CDR3 nucleotides read TGTGCCAGCAGCACCGGAGGGAGGGCCCCCTACAATGAGCAGTTCTTC. It yields the protein CASSTGGRAPYNEQFF.

The V call is TRBV30, the J call TRBJ2-6, with D tentatively TRBD2 (6 bases). From germline, CDR1 is GTSNPN and CDR2 SVGIG (reference sequence). Trimming removed 8 bases at V and 0 bases at J, with 11 bases between. CDR3 length equals 14 residues. CDR3 DNA sequence: TGTGCCGGCGGGGTCCGCTCTGGGGCCAACGTCCTGACTTTC. It encodes CAGGVRSGANVLTF.

The chain joins TRBV15 to TRBJ1-1; a possible D gene is TRBD1 (5 bases). The V end was cut by 5 bases, the J end by 10 bases, with 11 bases between. The germline gives CDR1 LNHNV, CDR2 YYDKDF (reference sequence). CDR3 length equals 11 residues. The CDR3 DNA follows: TGTGCCACCAGCTGGGGGGTTGGAGCTTTCTTT. Translated, it gives CATSWGVGAFF.

Turning to this clone: This sample includes further DNA sequences coding for the same CDR3. The chain is built from TRBV2 and TRBJ2-3; TRBD1 aligns across 8 bases. Germline CDR1 and CDR2: SNHLY and FYNNEI. V lost 7 bases, J lost 1 base, and 1 base stayed unmatched. The CDR3 totals 13 residues. The CDR3 reads CASTGQGTDTQYF. Written as DNA, the CDR3 is TGTGCCAGCACGGGACAGGGCACAGATACGCAGTATTTT.

J is TRBJ1-2 and V is TRBV7-3, with TRBD1 as a possible D gene (5 bases). Trimming shortened V by 3 bases and J by 5 bases, and 10 bases separated the two germline ends. The CDR3 is made up of 13 amino acids. CDR1 SGHTA and CDR2 FQGTGA come from the germline V gene. CDR3: CASSLGTGYGYTF. Here the CDR3 DNA reads TGTGCCAGCAGCTTGGGGACGGGATATGGCTACACCTTC.

The V gene is TRBV11-2, the J gene TRBJ2-2, with TRBD2 identical over 8 bases. Germline assignment: CDR1 SGHAT and CDR2 FQNNGV. Germline trimming cut 5 bases from V and 1 base from J; bases unmatched to any gene: 6. The CDR3 is 16 residues long. The CDR3 nucleotides read TGTGCCAGCAGCCCCATAGCGGGGCAGAACACCGGGGAGCTGTTTTTT. As protein: CASSPIAGQNTGELFF.

The genes are TRBV19 and TRBJ2-2; 11 positions agree with TRBD2. Germline V lookup: CDR1 LNHDA, CDR2 SQIVND (reference sequence). Germline trimming cut 7 bases from V and 9 bases from J; bases unmatched to any gene: 16. This CDR3 contains 17 residues. In DNA, the CDR3 is TGTGCCAGTATCTTTAGCGGGAGGGCCAGCAGAAGCAGGGAGCTGTTTTTT. Its translation: CASIFSGRASRSRELFF.

The gene calls are TRBV5-1 and TRBJ2-5; 10 positions agree with TRBD1. The junction had 6 bases not matched to a gene; V was cut back by 3 bases and J by 4 bases. This CDR3 is 15 amino acids long. CDR1 is SGHRS, CDR2 YFSETQ, per germline. DNA of the CDR3: TGCGCCAGCAGCTCGGACAGGGGGGGTTTAGAGACCCAGTACTTC. Its translation is CASSSDRGGLETQYF. Complete variable domain (other parts from reference TRBV5-1 and TRBJ2-5): KAGVTQTPRYLIKTRGQQVTLSCSPISGHRSVSWYQQTPGQGLQFLFEYFSETQRNKGNFPGRFSGRQFSNSRSEMNVSTLELGDSALYLCASSSDRGGLETQYFGPGTRLLVL.

This rearrangement joins TRBV7-2 to TRBJ1-2, with D possibly TRBD1 on 5 matching bases. The germline V gene encodes CDR1 SGHTA and CDR2 FQGNSA. Trimming stripped 4 bases from V and 8 bases from J, with 20 bases between. There are 15 residues in the CDR3. CDR3 in amino acids: CASSSSGGGVKGYTF. CDR3 nucleotides: TGTGCCAGCAGCTCGTCGGGAGGAGGGGTAAAGGGCTACACCTTC.

This chain connects TRBV28 to TRBJ1-1; possible D gene TRBD1, 6 bases. V was shortened by 4 bases and J by 1 base, with 13 bases between the two germline ends. This CDR3 has 15 residues. Germline CDR1 reads MDHEN; CDR2 reads SYDVKM. CDR3 bases: TGTGCCAGCAGTTCCACAGGGTCGGGGAACACTGAAGCTTTCTTT. It translates to CASSSTGSGNTEAFF.

This clone was counted a few times. The chain combines TRBV29-1 with TRBJ1-1; D gene unclear. The germline V and J ends were trimmed by 3 bases and 0 bases, with 11 bases remaining between them. The CDR3 contains 14 residues. Germline CDR1 is SQVTM and CDR2 is ANQGSEA. The CDR3 here is CSVEARLMNTEAFF. CDR3 nucleotides: TGCAGCGTTGAGGCGCGGTTGATGAACACTGAAGCTTTCTTT.

V gene TRBV13 combines with J gene TRBJ2-1, with TRBD2 matching 7 bases. The CDR3 is made up of 16 amino acids. Germline CDR1 is PRHDT and CDR2 is FYEKMQ (reference sequence). Trimming at V came to 0 bases and at J to 10 bases, leaving 12 bases not matched to a gene. CDR3 nucleotides: TGTGCCAGCAGCTTAGGGGCCCCCTTAAAGCGGGACGAGCAGTTCTTC. This encodes CASSLGAPLKRDEQFF.

The chain has TRBV4-3 and TRBJ2-2; D unclear. Trimming left V 5 bases short and J 6 bases short, with 7 bases between. There are 12 residues in the CDR3. Germline loops: CDR1 LGHNA, CDR2 YSLEER. The CDR3 is CASSYEPGELFF. The DNA of the CDR3 is TGCGCCAGCAGCTACGAGCCCGGGGAGCTGTTTTTT.

The chain is built from TRBV4-3 and TRBJ1-2, with D hard to call. The CDR3 consists of 14 residues. Germline lookup yields CDR1 LGHNA and CDR2 YSLEER. V was pared by 0 bases and J by 5 bases, with 10 bases between. This chain's CDR3 is CASSQDRAVYGYTF. DNA for the CDR3: TGCGCCAGCAGCCAAGATAGGGCTGTGTATGGCTACACCTTC.

The chain joins TRBV7-9 to TRBJ2-2; 7 positions match TRBD1. The germline V gene has CDR1 SEHNR and CDR2 FQNEAQ (reference sequence). The CDR3 covers 17 residues. The J segment lost 2 bases and the V segment lost 2 bases, leaving 8 bases of the junction unmatched. This CDR3 is CASSLRSRTGNTGELFF. The CDR3 DNA follows: TGTGCCAGCAGCTTACGCTCCAGGACAGGAAACACCGGGGAGCTGTTTTTT.